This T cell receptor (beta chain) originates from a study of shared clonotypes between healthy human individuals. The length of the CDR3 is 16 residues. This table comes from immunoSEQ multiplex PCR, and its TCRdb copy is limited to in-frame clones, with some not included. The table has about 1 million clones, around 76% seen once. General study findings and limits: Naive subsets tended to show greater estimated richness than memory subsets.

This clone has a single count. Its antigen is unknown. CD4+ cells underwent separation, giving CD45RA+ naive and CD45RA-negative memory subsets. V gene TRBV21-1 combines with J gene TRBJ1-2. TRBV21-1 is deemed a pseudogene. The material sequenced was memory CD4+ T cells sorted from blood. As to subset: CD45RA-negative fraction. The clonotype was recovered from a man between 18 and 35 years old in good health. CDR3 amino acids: CASSKVPLIRRNGYTF. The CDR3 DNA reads TGTGCCAGCAGCAAAGTTCCCCTGATCCGAAGAAATGGCTACACCTTC.